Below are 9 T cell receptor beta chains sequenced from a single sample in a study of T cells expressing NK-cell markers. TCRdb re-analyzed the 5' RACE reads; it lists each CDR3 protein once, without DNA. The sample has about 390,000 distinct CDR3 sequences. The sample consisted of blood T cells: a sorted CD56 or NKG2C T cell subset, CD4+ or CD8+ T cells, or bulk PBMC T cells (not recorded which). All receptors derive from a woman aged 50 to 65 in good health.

The CDR3 reads CASSPHPTYTDTQYF. The chain joins TRBV28 to TRBJ2-3; TCRdb proposes TRBD2, but this gene call is untestable without DNA. CDR3 length equals 15 residues. Germline V gene lookup returns CDR1 MDHEN and CDR2 SYDVKM.

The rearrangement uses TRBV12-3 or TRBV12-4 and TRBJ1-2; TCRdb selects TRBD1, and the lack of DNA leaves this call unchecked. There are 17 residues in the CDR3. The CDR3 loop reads CASSPGTGGLDWHGYTF.

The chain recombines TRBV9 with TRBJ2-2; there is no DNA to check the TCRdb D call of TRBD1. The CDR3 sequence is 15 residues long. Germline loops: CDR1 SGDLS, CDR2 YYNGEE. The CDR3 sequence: CASSVEGSNTGELFF.

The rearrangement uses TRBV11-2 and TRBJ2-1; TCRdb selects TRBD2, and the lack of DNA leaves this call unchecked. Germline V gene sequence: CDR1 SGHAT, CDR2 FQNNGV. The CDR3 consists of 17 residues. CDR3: CASSGSRFSGRVNEQFF.

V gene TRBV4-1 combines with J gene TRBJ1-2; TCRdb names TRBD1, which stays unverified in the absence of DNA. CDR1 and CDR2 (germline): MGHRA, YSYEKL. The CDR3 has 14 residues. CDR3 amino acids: CASSQDMTGHGYTF.

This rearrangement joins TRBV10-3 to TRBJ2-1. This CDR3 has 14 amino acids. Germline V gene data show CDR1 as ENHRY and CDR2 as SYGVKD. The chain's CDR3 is CAISESDSYNEQFF.

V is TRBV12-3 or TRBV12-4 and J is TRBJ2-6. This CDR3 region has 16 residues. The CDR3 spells CASSLGGSGGANVLTF.

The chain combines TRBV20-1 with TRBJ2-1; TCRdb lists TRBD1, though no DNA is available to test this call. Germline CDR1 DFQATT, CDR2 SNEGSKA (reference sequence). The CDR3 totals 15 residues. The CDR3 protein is CSAPPDSQSYNEQFF.

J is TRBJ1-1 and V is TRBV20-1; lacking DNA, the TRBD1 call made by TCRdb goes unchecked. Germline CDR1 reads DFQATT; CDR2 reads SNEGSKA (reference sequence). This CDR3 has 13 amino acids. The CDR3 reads CSAQGDRLVEAFF.